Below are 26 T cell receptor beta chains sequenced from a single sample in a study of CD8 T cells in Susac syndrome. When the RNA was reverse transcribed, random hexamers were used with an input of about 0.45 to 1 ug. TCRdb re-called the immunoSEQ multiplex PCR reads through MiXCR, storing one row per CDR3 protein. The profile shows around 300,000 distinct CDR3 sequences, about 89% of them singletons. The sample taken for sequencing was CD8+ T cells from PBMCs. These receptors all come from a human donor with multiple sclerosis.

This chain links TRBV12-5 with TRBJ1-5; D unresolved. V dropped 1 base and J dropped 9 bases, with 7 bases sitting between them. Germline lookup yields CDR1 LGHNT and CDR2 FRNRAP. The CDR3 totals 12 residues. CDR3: CASGLAAWPQHF. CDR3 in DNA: TGTGCTAGTGGTTTGGCGGCCTGGCCCCAGCATTTT.

This CDR3 reads CASSPAISNQPQHF. CDR3 in DNA: TGTGCCAGCAGCCCCGCTATCAGCAATCAGCCCCAGCATTTT. The rearrangement joins TRBV7-9 to TRBJ1-5; no firm D call. Germline values: CDR1 SEHNR, CDR2 FQNEAQ (reference sequence). Trimming cost V 5 bases and J 1 base, with 9 bases left between them. The CDR3 has 14 amino acids.

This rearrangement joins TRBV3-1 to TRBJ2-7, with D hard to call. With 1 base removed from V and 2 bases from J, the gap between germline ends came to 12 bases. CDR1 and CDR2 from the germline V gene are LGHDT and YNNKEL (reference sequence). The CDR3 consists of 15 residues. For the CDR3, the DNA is TGTGCCAGCAGCCAAGGTTCAGGCGGAACCTACGAGCAGTACTTC. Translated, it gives CASSQGSGGTYEQYF.

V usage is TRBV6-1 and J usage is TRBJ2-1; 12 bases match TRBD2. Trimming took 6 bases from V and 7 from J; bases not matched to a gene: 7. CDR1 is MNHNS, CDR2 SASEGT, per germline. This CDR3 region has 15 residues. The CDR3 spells CASSRLAGDKNEQFF. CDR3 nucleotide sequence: TGTGCCAGCAGCCGACTAGCGGGAGATAAGAATGAGCAGTTCTTC.

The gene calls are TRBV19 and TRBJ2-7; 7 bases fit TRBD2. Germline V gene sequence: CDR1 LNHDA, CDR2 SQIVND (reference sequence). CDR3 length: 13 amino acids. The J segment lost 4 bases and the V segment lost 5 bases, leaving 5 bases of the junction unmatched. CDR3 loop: CASSEGLVYEQYF. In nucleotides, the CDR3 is TGTGCCAGTAGTGAAGGACTAGTTTACGAGCAGTACTTC.

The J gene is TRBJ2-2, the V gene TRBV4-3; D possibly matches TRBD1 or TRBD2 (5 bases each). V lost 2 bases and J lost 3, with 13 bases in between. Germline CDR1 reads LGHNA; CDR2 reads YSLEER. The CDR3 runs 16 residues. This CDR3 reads CASSQIGLGDTGELFF. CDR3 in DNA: TGCGCCAGCAGCCAAATCGGATTGGGGGACACCGGGGAGCTGTTTTTT.

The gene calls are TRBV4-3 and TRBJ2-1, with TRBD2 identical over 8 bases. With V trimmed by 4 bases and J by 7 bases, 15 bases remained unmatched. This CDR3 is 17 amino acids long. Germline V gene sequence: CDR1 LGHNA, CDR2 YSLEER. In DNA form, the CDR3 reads TGCGCCAGCAGCCCCGTGCCTTGGGGACTAGGAGGGAATGAGCAGTTCTTC. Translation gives CASSPVPWGLGGNEQFF.

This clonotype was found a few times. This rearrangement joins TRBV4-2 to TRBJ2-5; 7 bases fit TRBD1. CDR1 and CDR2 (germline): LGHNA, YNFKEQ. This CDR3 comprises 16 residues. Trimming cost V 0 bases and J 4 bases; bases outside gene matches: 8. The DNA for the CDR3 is TGTGCCAGCAGCCAAGATCTGGGCGCAGGGGGAGAGACCCAGTACTTC. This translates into CASSQDLGAGGETQYF.

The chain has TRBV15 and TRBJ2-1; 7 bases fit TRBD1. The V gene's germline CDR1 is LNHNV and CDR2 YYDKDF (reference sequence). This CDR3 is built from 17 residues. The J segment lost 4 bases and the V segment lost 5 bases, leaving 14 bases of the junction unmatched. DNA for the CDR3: TGTGCCACCAGCGCTGACAGGGTTCTCCCCTTATACAATGAGCAGTTCTTC. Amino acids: CATSADRVLPLYNEQFF. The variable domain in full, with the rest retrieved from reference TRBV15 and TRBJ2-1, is DAMVIQNPRYQVTQFGKPVTLSCSQTLNHNVMYWYQQKSSQAPKLLFHYYDKDFNNEADTPDNFQSRRPNTSFCFLDIRSPGLGDTAMYLCATSADRVLPLYNEQFFGPGTRLTVL.

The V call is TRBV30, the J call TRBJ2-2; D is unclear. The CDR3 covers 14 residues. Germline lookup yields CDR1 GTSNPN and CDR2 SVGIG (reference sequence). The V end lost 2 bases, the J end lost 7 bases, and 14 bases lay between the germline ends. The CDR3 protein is CAWSLIGLGGELFF. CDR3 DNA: TGTGCCTGGAGTTTAATAGGGCTTGGCGGGGAGCTGTTTTTT.

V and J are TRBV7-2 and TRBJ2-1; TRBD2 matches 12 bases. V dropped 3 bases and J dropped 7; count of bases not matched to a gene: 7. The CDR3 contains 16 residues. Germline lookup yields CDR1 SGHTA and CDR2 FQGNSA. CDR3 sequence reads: CASSLGGTSGWNEQFF. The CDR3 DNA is TGTGCCAGCAGCTTGGGTGGGACTAGCGGGTGGAATGAGCAGTTCTTC.

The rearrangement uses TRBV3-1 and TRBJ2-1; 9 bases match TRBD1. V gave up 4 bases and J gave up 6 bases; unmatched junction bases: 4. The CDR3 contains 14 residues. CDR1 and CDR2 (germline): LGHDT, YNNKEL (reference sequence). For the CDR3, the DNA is TGTGCCAGCAGCCCAACGACAGGGGGCAATGAGCAGTTCTTC. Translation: CASSPTTGGNEQFF.

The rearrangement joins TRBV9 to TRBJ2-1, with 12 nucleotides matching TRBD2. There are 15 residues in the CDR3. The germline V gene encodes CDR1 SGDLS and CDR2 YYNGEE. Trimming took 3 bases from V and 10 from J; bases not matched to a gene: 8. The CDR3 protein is CASSAGASGGAEQFF. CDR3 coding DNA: TGTGCCAGCAGCGCCGGGGCTAGCGGGGGGGCAGAGCAGTTCTTC.

The CDR3 loop reads CASSYRLAESNEQFF. As DNA, the CDR3 is TGTGCCAGCAGTTACAGACTAGCGGAGTCCAATGAGCAGTTCTTC. The V gene is TRBV6-7, the J gene TRBJ2-1; 9 bases align to TRBD2. TRBV6-7 is identified as an open reading frame with a role that is uncertain. This CDR3 contains 15 residues. The trim removed 2 bases at V and 6 bases at J, leaving 5 bases unmatched.

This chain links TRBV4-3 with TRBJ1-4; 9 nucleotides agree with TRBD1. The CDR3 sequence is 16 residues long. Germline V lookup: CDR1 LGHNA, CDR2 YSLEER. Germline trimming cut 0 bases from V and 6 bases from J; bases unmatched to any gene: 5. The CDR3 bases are TGCGCCAGCAGCCAAGAATGGACAGGGGAGGATGAAAAACTGTTTTTT. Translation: CASSQEWTGEDEKLFF.

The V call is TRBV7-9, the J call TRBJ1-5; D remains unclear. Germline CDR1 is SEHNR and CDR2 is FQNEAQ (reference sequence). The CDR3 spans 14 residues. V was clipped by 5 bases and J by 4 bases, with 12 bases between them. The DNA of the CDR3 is TGTGCCAGCAGCCCCGCCCGACTTAATCAGCCCCAGCATTTT. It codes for CASSPARLNQPQHF.

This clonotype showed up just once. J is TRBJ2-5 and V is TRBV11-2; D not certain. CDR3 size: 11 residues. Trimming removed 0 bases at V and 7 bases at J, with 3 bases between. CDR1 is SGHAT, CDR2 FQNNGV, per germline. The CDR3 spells CASSLDVTQYF. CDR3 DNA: TGTGCCAGCAGCTTAGATGTGACCCAGTACTTC.

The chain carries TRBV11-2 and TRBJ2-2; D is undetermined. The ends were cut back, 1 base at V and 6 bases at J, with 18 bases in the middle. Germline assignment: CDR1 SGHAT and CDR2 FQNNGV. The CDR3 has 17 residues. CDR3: CASSLGIDLLSSGELFF. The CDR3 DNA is TGTGCCAGCAGCTTAGGAATCGATCTCCTTTCCTCCGGGGAGCTGTTTTTT.

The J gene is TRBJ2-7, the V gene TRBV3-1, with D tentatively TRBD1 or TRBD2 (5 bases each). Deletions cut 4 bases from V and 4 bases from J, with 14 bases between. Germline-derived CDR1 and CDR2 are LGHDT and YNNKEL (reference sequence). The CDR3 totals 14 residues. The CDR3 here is CASSPGTSEYEQYF. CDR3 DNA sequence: TGTGCCAGCAGCCCAGGGACGTCCGAATACGAGCAGTACTTC.

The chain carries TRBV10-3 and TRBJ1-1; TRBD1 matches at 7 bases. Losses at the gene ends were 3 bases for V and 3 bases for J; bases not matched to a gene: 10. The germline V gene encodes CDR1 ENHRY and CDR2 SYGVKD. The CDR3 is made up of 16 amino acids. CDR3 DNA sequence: TGTGCCATCAGTGACAGCGGAGGGGGCTGGGACACTGAAGCTTTCTTT. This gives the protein CAISDSGGGWDTEAFF.

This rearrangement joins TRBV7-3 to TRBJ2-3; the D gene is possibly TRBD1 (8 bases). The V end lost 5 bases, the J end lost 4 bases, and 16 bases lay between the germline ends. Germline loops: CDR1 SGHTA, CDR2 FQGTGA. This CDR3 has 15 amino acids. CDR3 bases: TGTGCCAGCAGCGTTAGGACAGGGAGGGCAGATACGCAGTATTTT. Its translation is CASSVRTGRADTQYF.

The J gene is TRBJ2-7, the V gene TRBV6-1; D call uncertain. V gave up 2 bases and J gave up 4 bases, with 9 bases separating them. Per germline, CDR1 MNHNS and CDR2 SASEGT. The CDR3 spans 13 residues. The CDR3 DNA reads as TGTGCCAGCAGTGAAAACAGTCCATACGAGCAGTACTTC. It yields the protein CASSENSPYEQYF.

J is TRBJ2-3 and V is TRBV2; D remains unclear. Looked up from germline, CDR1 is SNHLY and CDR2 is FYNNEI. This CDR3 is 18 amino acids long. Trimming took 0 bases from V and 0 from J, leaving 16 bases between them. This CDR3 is CASSEAGSLGGSTDTQYF. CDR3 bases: TGTGCCAGCAGTGAAGCTGGATCTCTGGGCGGTAGCACAGATACGCAGTATTTT.

The CDR3 loop reads CASSSGDGQFF. The CDR3 DNA reads as TGTGCCAGCAGCTCGGGGGATGGGCAGTTCTTC. The chain combines TRBV11-2 with TRBJ2-1, with D possibly being TRBD2 (6 bases). The germline CDR1 and CDR2 sequences are SGHAT and FQNNGV. The CDR3 contains 11 residues. Trimming left V 4 bases short and J 12 bases short, with 10 bases between.

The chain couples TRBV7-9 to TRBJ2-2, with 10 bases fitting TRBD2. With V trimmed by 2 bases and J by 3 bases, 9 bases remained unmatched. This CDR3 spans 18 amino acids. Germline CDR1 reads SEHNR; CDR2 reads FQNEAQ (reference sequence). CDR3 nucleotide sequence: TGTGCCAGCAGCTTATTCGGGGTAGCGGGGGGACACACCGGGGAGCTGTTTTTT. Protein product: CASSLFGVAGGHTGELFF.

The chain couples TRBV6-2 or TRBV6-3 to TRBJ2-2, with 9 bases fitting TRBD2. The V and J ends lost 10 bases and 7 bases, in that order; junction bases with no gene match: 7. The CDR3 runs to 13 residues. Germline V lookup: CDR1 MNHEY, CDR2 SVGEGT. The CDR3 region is CATLKREDGELFF. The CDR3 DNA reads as TGTGCCACCCTTAAGCGGGAGGACGGGGAGCTGTTTTTT.